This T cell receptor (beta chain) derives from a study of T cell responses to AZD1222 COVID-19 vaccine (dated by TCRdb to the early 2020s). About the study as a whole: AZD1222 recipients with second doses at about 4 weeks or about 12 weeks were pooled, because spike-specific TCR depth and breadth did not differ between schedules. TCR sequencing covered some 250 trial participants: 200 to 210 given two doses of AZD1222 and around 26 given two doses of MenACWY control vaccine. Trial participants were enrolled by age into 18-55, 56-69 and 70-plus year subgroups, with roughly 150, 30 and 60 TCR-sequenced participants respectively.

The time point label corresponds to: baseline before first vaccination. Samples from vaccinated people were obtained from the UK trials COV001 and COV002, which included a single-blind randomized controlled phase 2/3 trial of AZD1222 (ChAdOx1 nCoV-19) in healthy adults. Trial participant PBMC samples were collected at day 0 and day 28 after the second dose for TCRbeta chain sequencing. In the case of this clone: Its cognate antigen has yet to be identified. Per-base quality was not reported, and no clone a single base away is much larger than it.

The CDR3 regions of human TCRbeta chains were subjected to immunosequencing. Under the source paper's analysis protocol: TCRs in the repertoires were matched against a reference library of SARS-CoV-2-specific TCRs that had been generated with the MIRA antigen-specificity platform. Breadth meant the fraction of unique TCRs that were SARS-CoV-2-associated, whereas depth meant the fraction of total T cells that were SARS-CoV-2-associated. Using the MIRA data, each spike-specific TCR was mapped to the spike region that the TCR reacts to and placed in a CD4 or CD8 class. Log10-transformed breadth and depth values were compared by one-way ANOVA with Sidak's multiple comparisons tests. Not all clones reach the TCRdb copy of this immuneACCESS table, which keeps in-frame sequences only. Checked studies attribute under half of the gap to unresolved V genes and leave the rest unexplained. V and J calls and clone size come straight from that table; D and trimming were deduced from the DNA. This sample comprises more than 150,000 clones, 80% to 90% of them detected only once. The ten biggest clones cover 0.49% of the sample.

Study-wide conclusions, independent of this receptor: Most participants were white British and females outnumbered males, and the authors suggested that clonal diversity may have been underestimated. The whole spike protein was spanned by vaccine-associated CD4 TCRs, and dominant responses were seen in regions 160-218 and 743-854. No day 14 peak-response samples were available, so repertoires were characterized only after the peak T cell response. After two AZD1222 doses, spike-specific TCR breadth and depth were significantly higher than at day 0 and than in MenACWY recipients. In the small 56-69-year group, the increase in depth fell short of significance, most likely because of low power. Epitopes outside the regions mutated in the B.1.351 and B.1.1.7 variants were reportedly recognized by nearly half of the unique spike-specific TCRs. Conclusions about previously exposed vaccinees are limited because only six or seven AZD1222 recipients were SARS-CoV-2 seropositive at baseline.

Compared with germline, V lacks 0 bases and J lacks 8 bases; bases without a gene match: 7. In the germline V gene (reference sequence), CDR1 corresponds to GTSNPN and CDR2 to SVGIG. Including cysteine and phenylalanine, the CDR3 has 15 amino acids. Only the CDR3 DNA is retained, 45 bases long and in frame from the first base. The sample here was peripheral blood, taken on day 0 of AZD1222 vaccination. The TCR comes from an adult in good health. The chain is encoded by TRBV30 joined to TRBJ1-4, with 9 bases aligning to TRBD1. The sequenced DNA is TGTGCCTGGAGTGTTGCAGGGACAGGGAGGGAAAAACTGTTTTTT. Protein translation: CAWSVAGTGREKLFF.